This T cell receptor (beta chain) was sequenced during a study of blood T cell repertoires in COVID-19. Study overall: Researchers got acute and convalescent COVID-19 samples from the United States, Italy and Spain. The analysed material was cDNA or gDNA that came from T cells, B-cell-depleted T cells, or PBMCs.

The CDR3 extends over 21 amino acids. Authors' methods: Estimation of nucleated cell counts relied on the amplification of reference gene primers. TCRdb's copy holds only in-frame clones and misses some; the assay was immunoSEQ multiplex PCR. The DNA gave D and trimming, while V, J and clone size come from that table. Found here are some 50,000 clones, approximately 86% of them singletons; the top ten hold around 5%. Sequenced input: peripheral blood. The origin of this receptor is a man aged 35 to 55 with active COVID-19. This sequence joins TRBV21-1 and TRBJ2-5; the listed D gene, TRBD2, was not tested against the DNA. TRBV21-1 is tagged as a pseudogene. CDR3 sequence reads: CASSKMRADTSGRARQETQYF. The CDR3 DNA is TGTGCCAGCAGCAAAATGAGAGCCGATACTAGCGGGAGGGCCCGGCAAGAGACCCAGTACTTC.